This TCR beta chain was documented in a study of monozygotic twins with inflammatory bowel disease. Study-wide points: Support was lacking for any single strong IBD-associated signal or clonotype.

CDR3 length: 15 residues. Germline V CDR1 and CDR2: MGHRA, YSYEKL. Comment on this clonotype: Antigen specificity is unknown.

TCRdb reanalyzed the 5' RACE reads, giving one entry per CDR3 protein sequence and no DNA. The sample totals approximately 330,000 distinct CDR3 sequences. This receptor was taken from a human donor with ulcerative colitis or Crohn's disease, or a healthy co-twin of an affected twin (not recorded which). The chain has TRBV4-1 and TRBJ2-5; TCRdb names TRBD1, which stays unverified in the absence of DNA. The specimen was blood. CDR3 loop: CASSQENRGRETQYF.